The T cell receptor beta chain described here comes from a study of blood T cell repertoires in COVID-19. Methods used by the authors: Amplification of reference gene primers provided the estimated nucleated cell counts. Libraries were prepared by immunoSEQ multiplex PCR; TCRdb keeps only in-frame clonotypes and omits some of them. For V, J and clone size, that table is used; D and trimming come from the DNA. Among fewer than 500,000 clones listed, 75% to 90% were seen once. The table lists this clone with a count of one. CDR1 and CDR2 from the germline V gene are MRHNA and SNTAGT. The CDR3 totals 12 residues. Trimming cost V 6 bases and J 7 bases, with 7 bases left between them. Participants came from roughly 25 US areas, aged about 18 to 95 years. Participants were placed into cohorts based on the clinical history they reported. Before being deemed recovered, Cohort 3 donors had two negative PCRs, clearance, or symptom resolution.

The sequence was obtained from a man younger than 40 who had recovered from COVID-19. Sequenced input: PBMCs or T cells enriched from blood (not recorded which). The rearrangement joins TRBV6-4 to TRBJ1-6, with TRBD1 as a possible D gene (6 bases). CDR3 sequence reads: CASRTGNSPLHF. As DNA, the CDR3 is TGTGCCAGCAGAACAGGGAATTCACCCCTCCACTTT.